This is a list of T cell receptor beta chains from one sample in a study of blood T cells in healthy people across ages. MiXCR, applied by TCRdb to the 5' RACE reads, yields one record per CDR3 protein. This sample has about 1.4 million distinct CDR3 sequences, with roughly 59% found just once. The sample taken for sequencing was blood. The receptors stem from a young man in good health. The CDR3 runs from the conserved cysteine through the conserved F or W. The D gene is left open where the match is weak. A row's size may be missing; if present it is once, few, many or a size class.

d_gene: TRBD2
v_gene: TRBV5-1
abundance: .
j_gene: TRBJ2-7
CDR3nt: TGCGCCAGCAGCTTTTGGCTAGCGGGCGAGCAGTACTTC
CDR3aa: CASSFWLAGEQYF

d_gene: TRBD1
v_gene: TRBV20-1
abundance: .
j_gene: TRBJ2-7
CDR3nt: TGCAGTGCCTTACAGGGGGAACACTACGAGCAGTACTTC
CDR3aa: CSALQGEHYEQYF

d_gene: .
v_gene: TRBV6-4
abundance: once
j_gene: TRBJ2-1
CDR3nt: TGTGCCAGCAGTGACTCGAGGGCACAGCCATACAATGAGCAGTTCTTC
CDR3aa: CASSDSRAQPYNEQFF

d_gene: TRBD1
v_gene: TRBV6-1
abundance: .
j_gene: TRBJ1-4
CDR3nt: TGTGCCAGCACTGGGACAGGGTTGGGGAAACTGTTTTTT
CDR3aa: CASTGTGLGKLFF

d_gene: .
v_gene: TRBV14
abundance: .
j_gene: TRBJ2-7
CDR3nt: TGTGCCAGCAGCCCCCTTTTTGAAGAAGAGCAGTACTTC
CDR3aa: CASSPLFEEEQYF

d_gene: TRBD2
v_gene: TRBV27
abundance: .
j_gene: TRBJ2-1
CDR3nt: TGTGCCAGCAGCGAGACTAGCGGGGAGGACGATGAGCAGTTCTTC
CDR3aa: CASSETSGEDDEQFF

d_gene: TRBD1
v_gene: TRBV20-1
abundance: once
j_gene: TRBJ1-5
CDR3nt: TGCAGTGCTATAGGGGGCGCAAATCAGCCCCAGCATTTT
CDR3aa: CSAIGGANQPQHF

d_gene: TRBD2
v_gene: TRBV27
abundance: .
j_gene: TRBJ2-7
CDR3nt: TGTGCCAGCAGACCCATCCCCACTAGCGGACTCTACGAGCAGTACTTC
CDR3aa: CASRPIPTSGLYEQYF

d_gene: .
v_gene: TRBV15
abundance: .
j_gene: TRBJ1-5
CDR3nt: TGTGCCACCAGCAGGGGTTGGGACAATCAGCCCCAGCATTTT
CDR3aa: CATSRGWDNQPQHF

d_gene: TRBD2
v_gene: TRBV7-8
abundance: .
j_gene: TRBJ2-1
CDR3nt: TGTGCCAGCAGCACCCCGGGACTAGCGGGAGGTTACAATGAGCAGTTCTTC
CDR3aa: CASSTPGLAGGYNEQFF

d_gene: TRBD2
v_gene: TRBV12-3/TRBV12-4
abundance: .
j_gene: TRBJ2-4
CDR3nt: TGTGCCGGCAGTTTAGCGGGAAAGGGTCTAGCCAAAAACATTCAGTACTTC
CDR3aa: CAGSLAGKGLAKNIQYF

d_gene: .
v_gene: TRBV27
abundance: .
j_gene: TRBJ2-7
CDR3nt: TGTGCCAGCAGTCCCTCGACAGTCCGATCCTACGAGCAGTACTTC
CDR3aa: CASSPSTVRSYEQYF

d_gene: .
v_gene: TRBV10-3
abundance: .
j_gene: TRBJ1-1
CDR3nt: TGTGCCATCAGTGAGTGGGGGAACACTGAAGCTTTCTTT
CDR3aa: CAISEWGNTEAFF

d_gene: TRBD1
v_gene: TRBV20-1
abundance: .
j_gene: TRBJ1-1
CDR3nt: TGCAGTGGTCGACCCGGGACAGGGACGAGAACTGAAGCTTTCTTT
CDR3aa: CSGRPGTGTRTEAFF

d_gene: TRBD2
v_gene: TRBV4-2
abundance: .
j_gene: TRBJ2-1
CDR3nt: TGTGCCAGCAGCCAAGATAGGGCGGGAGGGCCCTATGAGCAGTTCTTC
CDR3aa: CASSQDRAGGPYEQFF

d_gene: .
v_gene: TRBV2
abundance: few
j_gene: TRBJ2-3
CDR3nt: TGTGCCAGCAGTGGGTTGGGCCGCACAGATACGCAGTATTTT
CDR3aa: CASSGLGRTDTQYF

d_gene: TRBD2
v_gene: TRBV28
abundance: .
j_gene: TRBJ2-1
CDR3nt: TGTGCCAGCAGTTTATTGGTAGCGGGGGGGCTGAGGGTTGAGCAGTTCTTC
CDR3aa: CASSLLVAGGLRVEQFF

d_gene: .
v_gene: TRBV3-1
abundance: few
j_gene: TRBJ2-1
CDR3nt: TGTGCCAGCAGCCAGATTAGACAGGCCGGGGGGGAGCAGTTCTTC
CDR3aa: CASSQIRQAGGEQFF

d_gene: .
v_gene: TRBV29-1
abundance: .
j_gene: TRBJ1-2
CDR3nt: TGCAGCGTTGAAGTACCAGACCTCTATGGCTACACCTTC
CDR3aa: CSVEVPDLYGYTF

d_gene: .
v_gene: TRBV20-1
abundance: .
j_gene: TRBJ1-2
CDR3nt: TGCGGTGCTAGGGCCCCGGGGGCAGGTGGCTACACCTTC
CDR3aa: CGARAPGAGGYTF

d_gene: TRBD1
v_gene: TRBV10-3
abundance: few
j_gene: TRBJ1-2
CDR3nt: TGTGCCATCAGTGAAGGGGGCAGAGACTATGGCTACACCTTC
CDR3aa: CAISEGGRDYGYTF

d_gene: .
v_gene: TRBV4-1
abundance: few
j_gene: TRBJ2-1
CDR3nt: TGCGCCAGCAGCCAAGTAGCGGATAACCTCTACAATGAGCAGTTCTTC
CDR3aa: CASSQVADNLYNEQFF